The subject of this entry is one TCR beta chain. The data were produced by immunoSEQ multiplex PCR, yet TCRdb's version contains in-frame clones alone and is incomplete. The repertoire holds around 45,000 clones, with roughly 90% as singletons. The CDR3 has 14 amino acids. In germline, CDR1 is SGDLS, CDR2 YYNGEE. Trimming shortened V by 3 bases and J by 7 bases, and 16 bases separated the two germline ends. This sample is part of a study of blood T cell repertoires in COVID-19. Background on the study: Some COVID-19 samples were acute and others convalescent; all came from the United States, Italy and Spain. The analysed material was cDNA or gDNA that came from T cells, B-cell-depleted T cells, or PBMCs.

The clonotype comes from a human donor in a cohort sampled during active COVID-19. V and J are TRBV9 and TRBJ2-5; D is possibly TRBD1 (6 bases). The sequenced sample consisted of peripheral blood. CDR3 region: CASSATGYSGTQYF. CDR3 DNA sequence: TGTGCCAGCAGCGCTACAGGGTACTCAGGGACCCAGTACTTC.